This T cell receptor beta chain is from a study of beta chain features in type 1 diabetes. For the study at large: Examination covered some 110,000,000 sorted cells spanning all samples. Study-level points and caveats: Although PCR might favor shorter templates, it would do so equally in patients and controls.

Since all of the isolated RNA was reverse transcribed, expressed TCRB transcripts were what got sequenced. The data were produced by immunoSEQ multiplex PCR, yet TCRdb's version contains in-frame clones alone and is incomplete. Of some 360,000 clones listed, 20% were seen once; the top ten hold approximately 0.046%. In this sample, this clone turned up a few times. The antigen remains unidentified. Germline lookup yields CDR1 MGHRA and CDR2 YSYEKL. V shed 1 base, J shed 4 bases, and the junction held 3 bases outside the gene matches. This CDR3 is 14 amino acids long. The origin of this receptor is a young woman in good health. The sample comprised naive CD4+ T cells from blood. The rearrangement links TRBV4-1 to TRBJ1-2, with TRBD1 identical over 7 bases. The CDR3 loop is CASSQGGGFYGYTF. The CDR3, as DNA: TGCGCCAGCAGCCAAGGAGGGGGCTTCTATGGCTACACCTTC.